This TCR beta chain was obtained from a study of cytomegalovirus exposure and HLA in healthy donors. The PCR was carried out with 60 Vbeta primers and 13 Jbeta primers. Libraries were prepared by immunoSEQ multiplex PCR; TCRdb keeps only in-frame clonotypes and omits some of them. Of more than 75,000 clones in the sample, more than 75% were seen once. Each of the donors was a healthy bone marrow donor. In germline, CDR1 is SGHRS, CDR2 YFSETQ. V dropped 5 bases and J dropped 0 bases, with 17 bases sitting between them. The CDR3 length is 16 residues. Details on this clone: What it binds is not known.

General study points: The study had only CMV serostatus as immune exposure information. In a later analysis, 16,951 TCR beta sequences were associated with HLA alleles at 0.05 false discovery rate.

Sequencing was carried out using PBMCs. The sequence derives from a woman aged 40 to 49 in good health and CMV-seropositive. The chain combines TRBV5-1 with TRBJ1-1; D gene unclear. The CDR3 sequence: CASSSSAGSMNTEAFF. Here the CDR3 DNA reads TGCGCCAGCAGTTCTAGTGCCGGCTCAATGAACACTGAAGCTTTCTTT.